These 11 T cell receptor beta chains originate from one sample sequenced in a study of T cell responses to AZD1222 COVID-19 vaccine. The method was immunoSEQ multiplex PCR; TCRdb's version includes in-frame clones alone and lacks a portion of them. The sample has just over 150,000 clones; 75% to 95% are singletons. The sample consisted of peripheral blood, taken on day 0 of AZD1222 vaccination. Source of these receptors: an adult in good health.

The chain carries TRBV7-8 and TRBJ2-1; the D gene is possibly TRBD2 (5 bases). Germline CDR1 SGHVS, CDR2 FQNEAQ. The CDR3 spans 15 residues. V shed 3 bases and J shed 3 bases, with 12 bases lying between them. CDR3 sequence reads: CASSLVLADYNEQFF. The CDR3 bases are TGTGCCAGCAGCTTGGTGCTAGCCGACTACAATGAGCAGTTCTTC. The complete variable domain, with remaining parts taken from reference TRBV7-8 and TRBJ2-1, reads GAGVSQSPRYKVAKRGQDVALRCDPISGHVSLFWYQQALGQGPEFLTYFQNEAQLDKSGLPSDRFFAERPEGSVSTLKIQRTQQEDSAVYLCASSLVLADYNEQFFGPGTRLTVL.

CDR3 region: CASSLLLRQENTEAFF. As DNA, the CDR3 is TGTGCCAGCAGTTTACTTCTCCGACAGGAGAACACTGAAGCTTTCTTT. V and J are TRBV28 and TRBJ1-1; D may be TRBD1 (6 bases). V lost 2 bases to trimming and J lost 1 base, with 14 bases between them. Per the germline V gene, CDR1 is MDHEN and CDR2 is SYDVKM. The CDR3 is made up of 16 amino acids.

This chain links TRBV4-2 with TRBJ1-1; TRBD1 aligns across 8 bases. The germline V gene has CDR1 LGHNA and CDR2 YNFKEQ. This CDR3 has 16 residues. V shed 3 bases, J shed 0 bases, and the junction held 6 bases outside the gene matches. This CDR3 is CASSHPGQAVNTEAFF. The CDR3 coding sequence is TGTGCCAGCAGCCACCCGGGACAGGCTGTGAACACTGAAGCTTTCTTT.

The CDR3 DNA sequence: TGTGCCAGCAGCGTATTGTGGGAGGGATACAATGAGCAGTTCTTC. Translated, it gives CASSVLWEGYNEQFF. The chain combines TRBV9 with TRBJ2-1, with 7 nucleotides matching TRBD2. V was pared by 1 base and J by 4 bases, with 5 bases of the junction left unmatched. CDR1 is SGDLS, CDR2 YYNGEE, per germline. This CDR3 contains 15 residues.

This clone came up once. The V gene is TRBV10-3, the J gene TRBJ2-7; unclear D gene. Per germline, CDR1 ENHRY and CDR2 SYGVKD. This CDR3 spans 12 amino acids. V gave up 7 bases and J gave up 1 base, with 8 bases separating them. The CDR3 sequence: CAIKSASYEQYF. DNA for the CDR3: TGTGCCATCAAAAGCGCATCCTACGAGCAGTACTTC.

The chain combines TRBV15 with TRBJ1-5, with 12 bases identical to TRBD1. This CDR3 has 19 residues. V was pared by 0 bases and J by 4 bases, with 10 bases of the junction left unmatched. CDR1 and CDR2 from the germline V gene are LNHNV and YYDKDF (reference sequence). The CDR3 coding sequence is TGTGCCACCAGCAGAGATCGGGGACAGGGGGCCTGGATGAATCAGCCCCAGCATTTT. Amino acid sequence: CATSRDRGQGAWMNQPQHF.

The table lists this clone with a count of one. The chain joins TRBV7-2 to TRBJ2-7; D not resolved. Germline CDR1 reads SGHTA; CDR2 reads FQGNSA. V was cut by 1 base and J by 0 bases, with 13 bases left in between. The CDR3 has 16 amino acids. As DNA, the CDR3 is TGTGCCAGCAGCTTAGTTTCCGTTGGAACCTCCTACGAGCAGTACTTC. Translating it yields CASSLVSVGTSYEQYF.

J is TRBJ2-7 and V is TRBV29-1; tentative D call: TRBD1 (6 bases). Germline CDR1 reads SQVTM; CDR2 reads ANQGSEA. CDR3 length: 15 residues. V was trimmed by 1 base and J by 0 bases, leaving 13 bases between them. This CDR3 reads CSVEVGAGSSYEQYF. As DNA, the CDR3 is TGCAGCGTTGAAGTGGGGGCAGGGAGCTCCTACGAGCAGTACTTC.

The chain is built from TRBV7-9 and TRBJ2-1; 11 bases line up with TRBD2. CDR3 length equals 14 residues. The germline V gene has CDR1 SEHNR and CDR2 FQNEAQ (reference sequence). V shed 4 bases, J shed 10 bases, and the junction held 6 bases outside the gene matches. The CDR3 here is CASSSKTSGVEQFF. The CDR3 DNA reads as TGTGCCAGCAGCTCCAAGACTAGCGGGGTAGAGCAGTTCTTC.

The chain carries TRBV5-4 and TRBJ2-2; TRBD2 might be the D (6 bases). This CDR3 is built from 16 residues. V dropped 0 bases and J dropped 6 bases, with 15 bases sitting between them. CDR1 and CDR2 (germline): SGHNT, YYREEE (reference sequence). In nucleotides, the CDR3 is TGTGCCAGCAGCTTGGCGGGAGCAGGATCGCCCGGGGAGCTGTTTTTT. Encoded protein: CASSLAGAGSPGELFF. Full variable domain (missing parts from reference TRBV5-4 and TRBJ2-2): ETGVTQSPTHLIKTRGQQVTLRCSSQSGHNTVSWYQQALGQGPQFIFQYYREEENGRGNFPPRFSGLQFPNYSSELNVNALELDDSALYLCASSLAGAGSPGELFFGEGSRLTVL.

This rearrangement joins TRBV4-1 to TRBJ1-1, with D unclear. V gave up 8 bases and J gave up 0 bases, with 13 bases separating them. The CDR3 covers 14 residues. The germline V gene has CDR1 MGHRA and CDR2 YSYEKL. The CDR3 spells CASRGPLLNTEAFF. For the CDR3, the DNA is TGCGCCAGCCGCGGACCGCTTTTGAACACTGAAGCTTTCTTT.